What follows describes a single T cell receptor beta chain. Seattle participants joined during active infection and were tracked over time. This sample is part of a study of blood T cell repertoires in COVID-19. The overall study: Both acute and convalescent COVID-19 samples were obtained from the United States, Italy and Spain. From T cells, B-cell-depleted T cells, or PBMCs came the material, which was cDNA or gDNA.

As originally analysed: Amplifying reference gene primers gave estimates of nucleated cell counts. TCRdb's table, derived via immunoSEQ multiplex PCR, lists solely in-frame clones and lacks some. V and J calls and clone size are those listed in that table; D and trimming were worked out from the DNA. This table holds nearly 350,000 clones, roughly 90% found once. Germline V lookup: CDR1 SQVTM, CDR2 ANQGSEA. J was trimmed by 5 bases and V by 1 base; bases with no gene match: 0. This CDR3 has 13 residues. This sequence joins TRBV29-1 and TRBJ1-4; TRBD1 matches at 8 bases. The sequenced material came from peripheral blood. The receptor comes from a woman between 70 and 85 years old with COVID-19, enrolled during active disease. The chain's CDR3 is CSVEGTGNEKLFF. CDR3 DNA sequence: TGCAGCGTTGAAGGGACAGGGAATGAAAAACTGTTTTTT.